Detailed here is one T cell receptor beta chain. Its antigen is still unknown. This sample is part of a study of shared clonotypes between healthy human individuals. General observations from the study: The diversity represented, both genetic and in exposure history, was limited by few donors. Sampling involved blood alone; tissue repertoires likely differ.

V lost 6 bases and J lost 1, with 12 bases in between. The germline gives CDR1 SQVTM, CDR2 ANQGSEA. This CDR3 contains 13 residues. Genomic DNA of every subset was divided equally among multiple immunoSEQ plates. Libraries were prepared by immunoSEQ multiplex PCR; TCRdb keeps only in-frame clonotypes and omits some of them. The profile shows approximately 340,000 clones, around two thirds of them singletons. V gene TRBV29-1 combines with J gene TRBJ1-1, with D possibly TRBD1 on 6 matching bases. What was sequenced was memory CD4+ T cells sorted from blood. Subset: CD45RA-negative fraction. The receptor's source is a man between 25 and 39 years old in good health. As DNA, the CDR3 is TGCAGCGTCTACGGGACATCGAACACTGAAGCTTTCTTT. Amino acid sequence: CSVYGTSNTEAFF.